What follows are 17 T cell receptor beta chains derived from one specimen sequenced in a study of cytomegalovirus exposure and HLA in healthy donors. The PCR ran on 60 Vbeta and 13 Jbeta primers. Data came from immunoSEQ multiplex PCR; TCRdb stores just in-frame clones and leaves some out. The sample has over 100,000 clones, about 80% seen once; the top ten hold 7% to 9%. The sequenced sample consisted of PBMCs. The receptors were gathered from a woman in her forties or fifties in good health and CMV-seropositive.

The rearrangement joins TRBV7-9 to TRBJ2-1, with 7 bases matching TRBD2. The V gene end was trimmed by 2 bases and the J gene end by 2 bases; junction bases not matched to a gene: 6. The CDR3 spans 16 residues. Germline V CDR1 and CDR2: SEHNR, FQNEAQ (reference sequence). CDR3 sequence reads: CASSLIGRAAYNEQFF. CDR3 in DNA: TGTGCCAGCAGCTTAATTGGGAGGGCCGCCTACAATGAGCAGTTCTTC.

This clone turned up a few times. An end of the junction does not agree with germline; a read error may underlie this. The gene calls are TRBV7-9 and TRBJ1-1; D gene ambiguous. Germline values: CDR1 SEHNR, CDR2 FQNEAQ (reference sequence). There are 13 residues in the CDR3. CDR3: CSSSFGSNTEAFF. The DNA of the CDR3 is TGTTCCAGCAGCTTCGGGTCGAACACTGAAGCTTTCTTT.

The chain uses TRBV6-1 and TRBJ2-5, with D perhaps TRBD2 (6 bases). With 4 bases removed from V and 0 bases from J, the gap between germline ends came to 18 bases. Germline V gene sequence: CDR1 MNHNS, CDR2 SASEGT. The CDR3 is 17 amino acids. The CDR3: CASSGGTQSSHQETQYF. Here the CDR3 DNA reads TGTGCCAGCAGTGGCGGGACGCAGAGTTCCCACCAAGAGACCCAGTACTTC.

The chain combines TRBV7-3 with TRBJ1-1, with D tentatively TRBD1 (6 bases). Germline V CDR1 and CDR2: SGHTA, FQGTGA. The CDR3 loop spans 14 amino acids. Trimming pared 0 bases from V and 4 bases from J, leaving 9 bases between. CDR3 nucleotide sequence: TGTGCCAGCAGCTTAACCGCAGGGGTCACTGAAGCTTTCTTT. Encoded protein: CASSLTAGVTEAFF.

The chain uses TRBV19 and TRBJ2-2; 8 positions agree with TRBD2. CDR3 length equals 14 residues. Germline lookup yields CDR1 LNHDA and CDR2 SQIVND (reference sequence). The V and J ends lost 6 bases and 1 base, in that order; junction bases with no gene match: 1. CDR3 amino acids: CASRRGGNTGELFF. The CDR3 DNA follows: TGTGCCAGTAGACGGGGGGGGAACACCGGGGAGCTGTTTTTT.

The CDR3 protein is CASGTGGTYEQYF. CDR3 in DNA: TGTGCCAGCGGGACAGGGGGGACCTACGAGCAGTACTTC. The chain carries TRBV2 and TRBJ2-7, with 11 positions matching TRBD1. Trimming cost V 8 bases and J 2 bases; bases outside gene matches: 2. The CDR3 has 13 residues. Germline loops: CDR1 SNHLY, CDR2 FYNNEI.

The chain links TRBV2 to TRBJ1-4, with 9 bases matching TRBD1. There are 16 residues in the CDR3. CDR1 is SNHLY and CDR2 is FYNNEI in the germline V gene. V trimming: 6 bases; J trimming: 7 bases; junction bases outside the gene matches: 12. CDR3 coding DNA: TGTGCCAGCAGGGTCCCTTTACAGGGGGCGGTTGAAAAACTGTTTTTT. Its protein product is CASRVPLQGAVEKLFF.

V and J are TRBV5-1 and TRBJ2-5; tentatively, D is TRBD2 (5 bases). The V gene lost 3 bases and the J gene lost 2 bases, with 11 bases spanning the gap. The length of the CDR3 is 14 residues. Germline V gives CDR1 SGHRS, CDR2 YFSETQ. The CDR3 is CASSWGARQETQYF. As DNA, the CDR3 is TGCGCCAGCAGCTGGGGAGCTAGGCAAGAGACCCAGTACTTC.

The rearrangement uses TRBV11-3 and TRBJ2-2; 10 nucleotides align to TRBD1. V lost 0 bases, J lost 7 bases, and 8 bases stayed unmatched. Germline CDR1 reads SGHNT; CDR2 reads YENEEA. The CDR3 covers 17 residues. This chain's CDR3 is CASSLDGQGGASGELFF. The CDR3 DNA is TGTGCCAGCAGCTTAGATGGACAGGGGGGCGCCAGCGGGGAGCTGTTTTTT.

This chain links TRBV18 with TRBJ1-3; 9 positions agree with TRBD1. Germline V gene lookup returns CDR1 KGHSH and CDR2 LQKENI. Unmatched junction bases numbered 6, after V lost 2 bases and J lost 1 base. The CDR3 spans 17 residues. CDR3 DNA sequence: TGTGCCAGCTCACCAATCCGGGACAGGGAATCTGGAAACACCATATATTTT. It codes for CASSPIRDRESGNTIYF.

The DNA for the CDR3 is TGTGCCAGCAGTGCCAGCGGAAACATTCAGTACTTC. Translation gives CASSASGNIQYF. The V call is TRBV7-2, the J call TRBJ2-4, with D possibly being TRBD2 (5 bases). CDR3 length: 12 amino acids. Trimming left V 6 bases short and J 6 bases short, with 9 bases between. Germline lookup yields CDR1 SGHTA and CDR2 FQGNSA.

This clone has more than one count but fewer than ten. The chain has TRBV27 and TRBJ1-5; D gene uncertain. V lost 5 bases and J 0 bases, leaving 11 bases between the germline ends. The CDR3 loop spans 15 amino acids. The germline gives CDR1 MNHEY, CDR2 SMNVEV (reference sequence). The CDR3 reads CASSPTLNSNQPQHF. The DNA for the CDR3 is TGTGCCAGCAGTCCCACATTGAATAGCAATCAGCCCCAGCATTTT.

This clone was seen a few times. The chain is built from TRBV7-2 and TRBJ1-1; TRBD1 aligns across 8 bases. CDR3 length: 12 residues. V dropped 5 bases and J dropped 12; count of bases not matched to a gene: 8. Germline loops: CDR1 SGHTA, CDR2 FQGNSA. The CDR3 DNA sequence: TGTGCCAGCAGCGAGGACAGGGTGACAACTTTCTTT. Translating gives CASSEDRVTTFF.

The J gene is TRBJ2-3, the V gene TRBV9; TRBD1 might be the D (6 bases). V lost 4 bases and J 4 bases, leaving 16 bases between the germline ends. Germline V gene lookup returns CDR1 SGDLS and CDR2 YYNGEE. This CDR3 spans 15 amino acids. Written as DNA, the CDR3 is TGTGCCAGCAGCCCACTAGGGGGACGACCAGATACGCAGTATTTT. Amino acids: CASSPLGGRPDTQYF. Based on the CDR3 plus reference TRBV9 and TRBJ2-3, the full variable domain is DSGVTQTPKHLITATGQRVTLRCSPRSGDLSVYWYQQSLDQGLQFLIQYYNGEERAKGNILERFSAQQFPDLHSELNLSSLELGDSALYFCASSPLGGRPDTQYFGPGTRLTVL.

The table lists this clone with a few counts. The chain is built from TRBV11-1 and TRBJ1-3; D uncertain. The V and J ends lost 2 bases and 0 bases respectively, with 8 bases between them. From germline, CDR1 is SGHAT and CDR2 FQDESV (reference sequence). This CDR3 spans 15 amino acids. In DNA form, the CDR3 reads TGTGCCAGCAGCTTATTCGGGGACTCTGGAAACACCATATATTTT. Its translation: CASSLFGDSGNTIYF.

This clone was seen just once. This rearrangement joins TRBV27 to TRBJ2-5; 7 bases agree with TRBD1. Germline CDR1 MNHEY, CDR2 SMNVEV (reference sequence). J was trimmed by 0 bases and V by 5 bases; bases with no gene match: 6. This CDR3 spans 15 amino acids. In DNA form, the CDR3 reads TGTGCCAGCAGTCCATGGGGGACAGACCAAGAGACCCAGTACTTC. Encoded protein: CASSPWGTDQETQYF.

This chain uses TRBV27 with TRBJ2-7; no definite D call. The CDR3 contains 14 residues. Trimming pared 3 bases from V and 0 bases from J, leaving 9 bases between. Per germline, CDR1 MNHEY and CDR2 SMNVEV (reference sequence). In nucleotides, the CDR3 is TGTGCCAGCAGTTTGCGCGGTCACTCCTACGAGCAGTACTTC. This gives the protein CASSLRGHSYEQYF.